The rows below give T cell receptor beta chains drawn from one sample of a study of PD-L1 blockade in urothelial cancer. Here immunoSEQ multiplex PCR was the method, and the copy in TCRdb shows in-frame clones only, minus some. The sample includes 43,000 or so clones, 80% seen only once; the top ten take around 16%. The sequencing used PBMCs, collected around atezolizumab (anti-PD-L1) treatment. These receptors were collected from a man aged 55 to 69 with urothelial cancer. Each CDR3 is given with its conserved first and last residue. Each record gives: D gene, clone size, J gene, V gene, CDR3 protein, CDR3 DNA. The D gene is left open where the match is weak. Clone size is shown for a subset of rows, as once, few, many or a class of expanded clone.

. once TRBJ1-1 TRBV7-6 CASSSPSRNTEAFF TGTGCCAGCAGCTCCCCCTCCAGGAACACTGAAGCTTTCTTT
. . TRBJ1-1 TRBV6-5 CASGIGVETEAFF TGTGCCAGCGGTATCGGGGTCGAGACTGAAGCTTTCTTT
TRBD1 . TRBJ2-7 TRBV5-1 CASSSTGTYEQYF TGCGCCAGCAGCTCGACAGGGACCTACGAGCAGTACTTC
TRBD2 . TRBJ2-4 TRBV29-1 CSVGGGSKNIQYF TGCAGCGTAGGCGGGGGTTCCAAAAACATTCAGTACTTC
. few TRBJ2-1 TRBV2 CASNEKQFF TGTGCCAGCAACGAGAAGCAGTTCTTC
TRBD2 . TRBJ2-3 TRBV5-1 CASSPGLAGGQDTQYF TGCGCCAGCAGCCCGGGACTAGCGGGGGGGCAAGATACGCAGTATTTT
. . TRBJ1-1 TRBV5-4 CASSPFPNTEAFF TGTGCCAGCAGCCCCTTCCCGAACACTGAAGCTTTCTTT
. . TRBJ1-3 TRBV11-2 CASSLDLFAGGGSGNTIYF TGTGCCAGCAGCTTAGATCTTTTTGCTGGGGGAGGCTCTGGAAACACCATATATTTT
TRBD2 . TRBJ2-3 TRBV4-2 CASSPRGRGTSGRRTDTQYF TGTGCCAGCAGCCCCCGGGGGCGGGGGACTAGCGGACGCCGCACAGATACGCAGTATTTT
. . TRBJ2-1 TRBV25-1 CASSVSMGGGYNEQFF TGTGCCAGCAGCGTTTCTATGGGAGGGGGGTACAATGAGCAGTTCTTC
TRBD2 . TRBJ2-1 TRBV28 CASWPGAGGSYNEQFF TGTGCCAGCTGGCCCGGGGCGGGAGGCTCCTACAATGAGCAGTTCTTC
TRBD2 . TRBJ2-7 TRBV13 CASSPLGGSRDEQYF TGTGCCAGCAGCCCTCTTGGCGGGAGCCGGGACGAGCAGTACTTC
. . TRBJ2-5 TRBV5-4 CASSYRLQETQYF TGTGCCAGCAGCTACAGGCTCCAAGAGACCCAGTACTTC
TRBD2 . TRBJ2-5 TRBV5-1 CASSFGGAYETQYF TGCGCCAGCAGCTTCGGGGGGGCCTATGAGACCCAGTACTTC
TRBD1 few TRBJ1-2 TRBV29-1 CSVDGTGVGYTF TGCAGCGTTGACGGGACAGGGGTGGGCTACACCTTC
. few TRBJ2-7 TRBV30 CAWSGRDEQYF TGTGCCTGGAGTGGCAGGGACGAGCAGTACTTC
TRBD2 . TRBJ2-1 TRBV7-2 CASSLRGVRGETYNEQFF TGTGCCAGCAGCTTAAGAGGGGTGCGGGGGGAAACCTACAATGAGCAGTTCTTC
TRBD1 . TRBJ2-7 TRBV19 CASSIVGGWNSYEQYF TGTGCCAGTAGTATAGTAGGGGGCTGGAACTCCTACGAGCAGTACTTC
TRBD1 . TRBJ1-4 TRBV5-1 CASSSSGTGGEKLFF TGCGCCAGCAGCAGTTCGGGGACAGGTGGTGAAAAACTGTTTTTT